This is a list of T cell receptor beta chains from one sample in a study of cytomegalovirus exposure and HLA in healthy donors. TCRdb's table, derived via immunoSEQ multiplex PCR, lists solely in-frame clones and lacks some. The sample yields about 140,000 clones, around 79% seen once. The specimen was PBMCs. These receptors all come from a man aged 18 to 35 in good health and CMV-seronegative. Both conserved end residues are part of each CDR3. D genes are given only for firm matches. The size field is filled for only some rows; it gives once, few, many or a size class.

CDR3aa	CDR3nt	j_gene	v_gene	d_gene	abundance
CASSQGTRSAANYGYTF	TGTGCCAGCAGCCAAGGAACCCGGTCGGCGGCTAACTATGGCTACACCTTC	TRBJ1-2	TRBV4-2	.	.
CAWRETGVSNQPQHF	TGTGCCTGGAGGGAGACAGGGGTGAGCAATCAGCCCCAGCATTTT	TRBJ1-5	TRBV30	TRBD1	.
CASTTGGYEQYF	TGTGCCAGCACGACGGGTGGCTACGAGCAGTACTTC	TRBJ2-7	TRBV6-1	.	.
CASSYTGGNEQFF	TGTGCTAGCAGCTATACAGGAGGGAATGAGCAGTTCTTC	TRBJ2-1	TRBV7-7	.	.
CASSLAGRGLTFF	TGTGCCAGCAGCTTGGCGGGGCGGGGATTGACTTTCTTT	TRBJ1-1	TRBV5-6	.	few
CSGVTVTETQYF	TGCAGCGGGGTGACAGTTACAGAGACCCAGTACTTC	TRBJ2-5	TRBV29-1	.	.
CASSLDSYNEQFF	TGTGCCAGCAGCCTAGACAGTTACAATGAGCAGTTCTTC	TRBJ2-1	TRBV7-9	.	.
CASSLAGGQGDSPLHF	TGTGCCAGCAGCTTAGCGGGGGGACAGGGGGATTCACCCCTCCACTTT	TRBJ1-6	TRBV7-6	TRBD1	.
CASGTGGYGNTIYF	TGTGCCAGCGGGACAGGGGGGTATGGAAACACCATATATTTT	TRBJ1-3	TRBV25-1	TRBD1	few
CASSLAQGEDTQYF	TGCGCCAGCAGCTTGGCGCAGGGCGAAGATACGCAGTATTTT	TRBJ2-3	TRBV5-1	.	.
CASSPSAYSNQPQHF	TGTGCCAGCTCACCATCCGCGTATAGCAATCAGCCCCAGCATTTT	TRBJ1-5	TRBV18	.	.
CASSEQNGGAADTQYF	TGTGCCAGCAGCGAACAGAACGGGGGTGCGGCAGATACGCAGTATTTT	TRBJ2-3	TRBV5-4	.	.
CASSSNGFNEKLFF	TGTGCCAGCAGCTCCAACGGGTTTAATGAAAAACTGTTTTTT	TRBJ1-4	TRBV7-9	.	.
CAWAEAGRGSNQPQHF	TGTGCCTGGGCGGAGGCAGGGCGGGGGAGCAATCAGCCCCAGCATTTT	TRBJ1-5	TRBV30	.	.
CAISDSWGDYNEQFF	TGTGCCATCAGTGATAGTTGGGGGGACTACAATGAGCAGTTCTTC	TRBJ2-1	TRBV10-3	.	.
CASSYGGSDSPLHF	TGTGCCAGCAGTTACGGGGGCAGTGATTCACCCCTCCACTTT	TRBJ1-6	TRBV6-5	.	few
CASSVTAGGGYNEQFF	TGTGCCAGCAGCGTCACAGCGGGGGGAGGTTATAATGAGCAGTTCTTC	TRBJ2-1	TRBV9	TRBD2	.
CASSLGYKSRTPYGYTF	TGTGCCAGCAGCTTGGGCTACAAATCCCGGACACCCTATGGCTACACCTTC	TRBJ1-2	TRBV5-4	.	once
CASSPRGRGAKLYEQYF	TGTGCCAGCAGTCCCCGGGGGAGGGGCGCAAAACTTTATGAGCAGTACTTC	TRBJ2-7	TRBV27	TRBD2	.
CASSYWQGYQYEQYF	TGTGCCAGCAGTTACTGGCAGGGGTATCAGTACGAGCAGTACTTC	TRBJ2-7	TRBV6-5	.	.
CASSIVFSYEQYF	TGTGCCAGTAGTATCGTCTTCTCCTACGAGCAGTACTTC	TRBJ2-7	TRBV19	.	.
CASSPLNSPLHF	TGTGCCAGCAGCCCCTTAAATTCACCCCTCCACTTT	TRBJ1-6	TRBV7-2	.	.
CASTLGTISWETQYF	TGTGCTAGCACCTTGGGGACAATCAGCTGGGAGACCCAGTACTTC	TRBJ2-5	TRBV7-7	.	.
CASSEASGRRLYGYTF	TGTGCCAGCAGTGAAGCTTCCGGGAGGAGGCTCTATGGCTACACCTTC	TRBJ1-2	TRBV2	.	few
CASSDPGLAGSNEQFF	TGTGCCAGCAGCGACCCGGGACTAGCGGGTTCCAATGAGCAGTTCTTC	TRBJ2-1	TRBV9	TRBD2	.
CASSQHDRGLVVLPLTDTQYF	TGCGCCAGCAGCCAACACGACAGGGGGCTTGTGGTTCTACCCCTCACAGATACGCAGTATTTT	TRBJ2-3	TRBV4-3	TRBD1	once
CASSPPRSGGYTF	TGTGCCAGCAGCCCGCCTAGGTCGGGAGGCTACACCTTC	TRBJ1-2	TRBV9	.	.
CASSTGTSYNSPLHF	TGTGCCAGCAGCACAGGGACCTCCTATAATTCACCCCTCCACTTT	TRBJ1-6	TRBV7-9	.	.
CASSENMRIYNYGYTF	TGTGCCAGCAGTGAAAATATGCGCATCTATAACTATGGCTACACCTTC	TRBJ1-2	TRBV6-1	.	.
CASSAYNRGPYNEQFF	TGTGCCAGCAGTGCCTATAACAGGGGCCCATACAATGAGCAGTTCTTC	TRBJ2-1	TRBV6-1	TRBD1	few
CASSFATRTPSWGYTEAFF	TGTGCCAGCAGCTTTGCAACTCGGACACCTTCATGGGGATACACTGAAGCTTTCTTT	TRBJ1-1	TRBV7-8	.	.
CASSLGHPPDTQYF	TGTGCCAGCAGCCTTGGCCACCCCCCCGATACGCAGTATTTT	TRBJ2-3	TRBV14	.	.
CASSSLTGPNYGYTF	TGTGCCAGCAGTTCATTGACAGGCCCTAACTATGGCTACACCTTC	TRBJ1-2	TRBV6-5	.	few
CASSDGGTDTQYF	TGTGCCAGCAGTGACGGGGGCACAGATACGCAGTATTTT	TRBJ2-3	TRBV25-1	.	.
CASSENPGFEQYF	TGTGCCAGCAGTGAAAATCCGGGTTTCGAGCAGTACTTC	TRBJ2-7	TRBV2	.	.
CASRLGQGADQPQHF	TGTGCCAGCAGGTTGGGACAGGGGGCGGATCAGCCCCAGCATTTT	TRBJ1-5	TRBV7-2	TRBD1	.
CASSIDERTQYF	TGTGCCAGTAGTATAGATGAGCGGACCCAGTACTTC	TRBJ2-5	TRBV19	.	.
CASGDSYYEQYF	TGTGCCAGCGGGGACAGTTACTACGAGCAGTACTTC	TRBJ2-7	TRBV6-6	TRBD1	.
CASSQTLTGQPQHF	TGTGCCAGCAGCCAGACCCTGACAGGCCAGCCCCAGCATTTT	TRBJ1-5	TRBV7-2	.	.
CASSQEEATNEKLFF	TGTGCCAGCTCACAGGAGGAGGCAACTAATGAAAAACTGTTTTTT	TRBJ1-4	TRBV18	.	.
CASSQEAASGPLLFF	TGTGCCAGCAGCCAAGAAGCAGCTAGCGGACCCTTGCTGTTCTTC	TRBJ2-1	TRBV14	TRBD2	.
CASTLGGGNTEAFF	TGTGCCAGCACCCTCGGGGGAGGGAACACTGAAGCTTTCTTT	TRBJ1-1	TRBV6-5	.	.
CASRLGVRTEAFF	TGTGCCAGTAGGTTAGGGGTTCGGACTGAAGCTTTCTTT	TRBJ1-1	TRBV19	.	.
CASSLGQGSDTQYF	TGTGCCAGCAGCCTCGGACAGGGCTCGGATACGCAGTATTTT	TRBJ2-3	TRBV14	TRBD1	.
CASSHARPQGPDTQYF	TGTGCCAGCAGTCACGCCCGCCCTCAGGGGCCCGATACGCAGTATTTT	TRBJ2-3	TRBV27	.	.
CASSALRTALMRELFF	TGTGCCAGCAGTGCCCTTAGGACAGCTCTAATGCGGGAGCTGTTTTTT	TRBJ2-2	TRBV27	.	.
CASSSTASSYNSPLHF	TGTGCCAGCAGTTCAACGGCTAGCTCCTATAATTCACCCCTCCACTTT	TRBJ1-6	TRBV6-5	.	.
CASKGEARDTEAFF	TGTGCCAGCAAAGGTGAGGCTCGAGACACTGAAGCTTTCTTT	TRBJ1-1	TRBV2	.	.
CASSLGTRTGGTSNSPLHF	TGCGCCAGCAGCTTAGGGACTCGGACAGGGGGAACCTCTAATTCACCCCTCCACTTT	TRBJ1-6	TRBV5-1	TRBD1	.
CASSYGQGSVYGYTF	TGTGCCAGCAGTTATGGACAGGGTAGTGTCTATGGCTACACCTTC	TRBJ1-2	TRBV6-5	TRBD1	.
CASSYFLQGEAFF	TGTGCCAGCAGTTACTTTTTACAGGGTGAAGCTTTCTTT	TRBJ1-1	TRBV6-5	.	few
CASSTRQNPQYF	TGTGCCAGCAGCACCCGACAGAACCCGCAGTATTTT	TRBJ2-3	TRBV9	.	.
CASSAGGSTEAFF	TGTGCCAGCAGCGCAGGGGGCAGCACTGAAGCTTTCTTT	TRBJ1-1	TRBV9	TRBD1	.
CASSSAAGQGISPLHF	TGTGCCAGCAGCTCGGCGGCGGGACAGGGGATCTCACCCCTCCACTTT	TRBJ1-6	TRBV7-6	TRBD1	.
CASSDQGETQYF	TGTGCCAGCAGTGACCAGGGAGAGACCCAGTACTTC	TRBJ2-5	TRBV2	.	.
CASSLGANWEKLFF	TGCGCCAGCAGCTTGGGAGCCAATTGGGAAAAACTGTTTTTT	TRBJ1-4	TRBV5-1	.	few
CASSSGQNNSPLHF	TGTGCCAGCAGCTCGGGACAGAATAATTCACCCCTCCACTTT	TRBJ1-6	TRBV11-2	TRBD1	.
CASSLGTGNYEQYF	TGTGCCAGCAGCCTTGGGACAGGTAACTACGAGCAGTACTTC	TRBJ2-7	TRBV7-2	TRBD1	.
CASTKAGNTEAFF	TGTGCCAGCACCAAAGCGGGCAACACTGAAGCTTTCTTT	TRBJ1-1	TRBV6-5	.	.